This TCR beta chain emerged from a study of cytomegalovirus exposure and HLA in healthy donors. Measured with immunoSEQ multiplex PCR; TCRdb has only the in-frame clones, and not every one. This sample carries about 140,000 clones, 85% to 90% of them seen once, and the ten largest clones take roughly 3%. The V end was cut by 7 bases, the J end by 1 base, with 13 bases between. The CDR3 spans 14 residues. CDR1 and CDR2 from the germline V gene are LNHDA and SQIVND (reference sequence). This chain connects TRBV19 to TRBJ1-2; D is unresolved. The sequence was collected from a man aged 18 to 35 in good health and CMV-seronegative. Source material: PBMCs. DNA of the CDR3: TGTGCCAGTAAACCCCCGGGAAATAACTATGGCTACACCTTC. Protein: CASKPPGNNYGYTF.